What follows are 5 T cell receptor beta chains derived from one specimen sequenced in a study of identical twins. TCRdb itself ran the 5' RACE reads through MiXCR, one entry per CDR3 protein. The sample comprises 700,000 or so distinct CDR3 sequences, around 20% of which are singletons, and about 4.5% rests with the top ten. In addition, the sample was reused for a study of T cells expressing NK-cell markers.

Material for sequencing was PBMCs. These TCRs come from a woman aged 18-35 years in good health.

This rearrangement joins TRBV29-1 to TRBJ2-1; no reliable D call. The germline gives CDR1 SQVTM, CDR2 ANQGSEA. This CDR3 comprises 13 residues. Written as DNA, the CDR3 is TGCAACGCTGAATATTCCCTGGGGAATGAGCAGTTCTTC. Translated, it gives CNAEYSLGNEQFF.

This clonotype was seen at least ten times. The chain is built from TRBV5-6 and TRBJ1-1; 8 bases line up with TRBD1. The ends lost 4 bases at V and 1 base at J; junction bases unmatched: 9. Germline V gene sequence: CDR1 SGHDT, CDR2 YYEEEE. The CDR3 totals 16 residues. The CDR3 DNA reads as TGTGCCAGCAGCAGCGCTCCAGGGGGCAGGAACACTGAAGCTTTCTTT. This translates into CASSSAPGGRNTEAFF.

The genes are TRBV10-2 and TRBJ2-3; TRBD2 aligns across 11 bases. The CDR3 runs to 15 residues. The germline V gene has CDR1 WSHSY and CDR2 SAAADI. J lost 4 bases, V lost 6 bases, and 6 bases had no gene match. The CDR3 DNA sequence: TGCGCCAGCAGGCGCGGGACTAGCGGATCAGATACGCAGTATTTT. Its translation: CASRRGTSGSDTQYF.

This clonotype was recorded many times. The genes are TRBV7-9 and TRBJ2-3; D gene uncertain. Germline loops: CDR1 SEHNR, CDR2 FQNEAQ (reference sequence). V lost 5 bases, J lost 1 base, and 13 bases lay in between. CDR3 size: 15 residues. In nucleotides, the CDR3 is TGTGCCAGCAGCCAACGCGGCTTCGGCACAGATACGCAGTATTTT. Protein product: CASSQRGFGTDTQYF.

V gene TRBV6-5 combines with J gene TRBJ2-1, with D possibly TRBD2 on 5 matching bases. The CDR3 contains 12 residues. Trimming took off 7 bases at V and 8 bases at J, with 12 bases between the two ends. Per the germline V gene, CDR1 is MNHEY and CDR2 is SVGAGI. This CDR3 reads CASTTAGDEQFF. The CDR3 DNA reads as TGTGCCAGCACAACTGCCGGGGATGAGCAGTTCTTC.